The 23 T cell receptor beta chains below were found in one sample sequenced in a study of shared clonotypes between healthy human individuals. The table came from immunoSEQ multiplex PCR; TCRdb's copy has only in-frame clones and leaves some out. This sample yields roughly 1 million clones, of which roughly 74% are seen a single time; 0.4% to 0.55% belongs to the top ten. Sequenced sample: memory CD4+ T cells from PBMCs. Noted subset: CD45RA-negative fraction. The receptors were gathered from a young man in good health. Some clones in this sample may be carry-over from other donors' samples.

This clone was seen only a few times. The V gene is TRBV19, the J gene TRBJ1-1; possible D gene TRBD1, 5 bases. This CDR3 contains 14 residues. Trimming took 6 bases from V and 0 from J, leaving 11 bases between them. The germline V gene has CDR1 LNHDA and CDR2 SQIVND (reference sequence). The CDR3 loop reads CASRPRGLNTEAFF. Here the CDR3 DNA reads TGTGCCAGTAGACCTCGGGGACTGAACACTGAAGCTTTCTTT.

The rearrangement joins TRBV30 to TRBJ1-1; D unclear. V lost 0 bases, J lost 0 bases, and 8 bases lay in between. The CDR3 loop spans 14 amino acids. Germline CDR1 GTSNPN, CDR2 SVGIG (reference sequence). In DNA form, the CDR3 reads TGTGCCTGGAGTGTACGTGGGATGAACACTGAAGCTTTCTTT. Encoded protein: CAWSVRGMNTEAFF.

With regard to this clone: At the DNA level, this CDR3 is encoded by other sequences in the same sample as well. The V call is TRBV7-9, the J call TRBJ2-5; 10 bases line up with TRBD2. Per germline, CDR1 SEHNR and CDR2 FQNEAQ (reference sequence). V shed 5 bases and J 1 base; nucleotides not matched to a gene: 4. The CDR3 covers 15 residues. CDR3 bases: TGTGCCAGCAGCCTGGGACTAGCGCCCCAAGAGACCCAGTACTTC. Its translation is CASSLGLAPQETQYF.

V usage is TRBV28 and J usage is TRBJ1-2; D is unclear. Per germline, CDR1 MDHEN and CDR2 SYDVKM. The CDR3 sequence is 13 residues long. Between the trimmed V and J ends, which lost 5 bases and 4 bases, there was a span of 11 bases. The CDR3 DNA follows: TGTGCCAGCAGTCCTCTTAGAACCTATGGCTACACCTTC. It yields the protein CASSPLRTYGYTF.

This clone was found once. J is TRBJ2-1 and V is TRBV5-1; D unclear. Germline CDR1 and CDR2: SGHRS and YFSETQ. The V gene lost 0 bases and the J gene lost 7 bases, with 11 bases spanning the gap. This CDR3 comprises 14 residues. The chain's CDR3 is CASSLAVGSNEQFF. In DNA, the CDR3 is TGCGCCAGCAGCTTGGCCGTTGGTAGTAATGAGCAGTTCTTC.

The V gene is TRBV4-1, the J gene TRBJ1-2; 7 positions agree with TRBD1. The junction had 13 bases not matched to a gene; V was cut back by 7 bases and J by 5 bases. Per germline, CDR1 MGHRA and CDR2 YSYEKL. CDR3 length equals 15 residues. In DNA, the CDR3 is TGCGCCAGCACCTCTACACAGGGGATTAGGTATGGCTACACCTTC. This translates into CASTSTQGIRYGYTF.

V and J are TRBV4-3 and TRBJ2-3, with 14 nucleotides matching TRBD2. The CDR3 has 16 residues. After removal of 2 bases from V and 5 bases from J, the junction contained 3 bases not matched to a gene. Germline assignment: CDR1 LGHNA and CDR2 YSLEER. The CDR3 here is CASSQLTSGRGDTQYF. In DNA form, the CDR3 reads TGCGCCAGCAGCCAATTGACTAGCGGGAGGGGAGATACGCAGTATTTT.

The rearrangement uses TRBV6-1 and TRBJ2-5, with D unresolved. The ends were cut back, 4 bases at V and 5 bases at J, with 11 bases in the middle. Germline V gene lookup returns CDR1 MNHNS and CDR2 SASEGT. The CDR3 has 13 amino acids. In DNA form, the CDR3 reads TGTGCCAGCAGTGTGTCGGGTGAGGAGACCCAGTACTTC. Translated, it gives CASSVSGEETQYF.

This chain joins TRBV19 and TRBJ2-2; D is uncertain. CDR3 length: 14 amino acids. The V end was cut by 6 bases, the J end by 0 bases, with 8 bases between. Per germline, CDR1 LNHDA and CDR2 SQIVND (reference sequence). CDR3 protein: CASSLRSNTGELFF. Written as DNA, the CDR3 is TGTGCCAGTAGCCTTCGCTCGAACACCGGGGAGCTGTTTTTT.

In its sample, this clone was seen a few times. The chain links TRBV19 to TRBJ2-1; tentatively, D is TRBD1 (6 bases). Trimming left V 5 bases short and J 2 bases short, with 16 bases between. CDR3 length: 16 residues. CDR1 LNHDA and CDR2 SQIVND come from the germline V gene (reference sequence). The CDR3 region is CASSSLGGAAYNEQFF. In DNA form, the CDR3 reads TGTGCCAGTAGTTCTCTAGGGGGAGCCGCCTACAATGAGCAGTTCTTC.

The gene calls are TRBV5-6 and TRBJ2-7; the D gene is possibly TRBD2 (5 bases). The V end was cut by 5 bases, the J end by 3 bases, with 18 bases between. Germline V CDR1 and CDR2: SGHDT, YYEEEE. The CDR3 extends over 15 amino acids. The CDR3 region is CASRLNGELHYEQYF. CDR3 sequence (DNA): TGTGCCAGCAGGCTGAATGGGGAGCTTCACTACGAGCAGTACTTC.

V usage is TRBV2 and J usage is TRBJ2-3; tentative D call: TRBD2 (5 bases). CDR1 is SNHLY and CDR2 is FYNNEI in the germline V gene. The CDR3 runs to 12 residues. V was pared by 7 bases and J by 7 bases, with 12 bases between. The DNA of the CDR3 is TGTGCCAGCATGCCTAGCATCAATACGCAGTATTTT. Encoded protein: CASMPSINTQYF. The full variable domain, its missing parts supplied by reference TRBV2 and TRBJ2-3, is EPEVTQTPSHQVTQMGQEVILRCVPISNHLYFYWYRQILGQKVEFLVSFYNNEISEKSEIFDDQFSVERPDGSNFTLKIRSTKLEDSAMYFCASMPSINTQYFGPGTRLTVL.

The chain carries TRBV21-1 and TRBJ2-7. TRBV21-1 represents a pseudogene. This CDR3 contains 15 residues. The CDR3 sequence: CASSPRKGPFYEQYF. CDR3 nucleotide sequence: TGTGCCAGCAGCCCCCGAAAAGGGCCATTCTACGAGCAGTACTTC.

The chain's CDR3 is CASSVGLLGTDTQYF. Here the CDR3 DNA reads TGTGCCAGCAGCGTAGGGCTCTTGGGTACAGATACGCAGTATTTT. The gene calls are TRBV9 and TRBJ2-3, with D uncertain. The CDR3 totals 15 residues. CDR1 SGDLS and CDR2 YYNGEE come from the germline V gene. V was clipped by 0 bases and J by 3 bases, with 11 bases between them.

The rearrangement uses TRBV11-1 and TRBJ2-3, with no clear D. Germline V gene data show CDR1 as SGHAT and CDR2 as FQDESV (reference sequence). The length of the CDR3 is 16 residues. Trimming removed 6 bases from V and 0 bases from J, with 16 bases in between. The DNA for the CDR3 is TGTGCCAGCAGTCCCAGTGGGCGAGCGAGCACAGATACGCAGTATTTT. Its translation is CASSPSGRASTDTQYF.

The chain uses TRBV7-8 and TRBJ2-1; 8 nucleotides line up with TRBD2. In germline, CDR1 is SGHVS, CDR2 FQNEAQ. The CDR3 consists of 16 residues. With 2 bases clipped from V and 2 bases from J, the junction kept 5 bases outside the gene matches. CDR3 coding DNA: TGTGCCAGCAGCTTAAGGAGCGGGAGCCCCTACAATGAGCAGTTCTTC. Protein product: CASSLRSGSPYNEQFF.

Written as DNA, the CDR3 is TGTGCCATATCACCCAGGGCCCCGAATGAGCAGTTCTTC. This sequence encodes CAISPRAPNEQFF. The rearrangement uses TRBV6-1 and TRBJ2-1, with a tentative D call TRBD1 (5 bases). In germline, CDR1 is MNHNS, CDR2 SASEGT. V dropped 10 bases and J dropped 7 bases, with 17 bases sitting between them. The CDR3 spans 13 residues.

The genes are TRBV2 and TRBJ2-1; 7 positions match TRBD2. CDR1 SNHLY and CDR2 FYNNEI come from the germline V gene. V trimming: 10 bases; J trimming: 2 bases; junction bases outside the gene matches: 5. The CDR3 totals 13 residues. In DNA form, the CDR3 reads TGTGCCATGATCGGACTAGCCTACAATGAGCAGTTCTTC. It translates to CAMIGLAYNEQFF.

The V gene is TRBV19, the J gene TRBJ2-2; possibly TRBD1 or TRBD2 for D (5 bases each). The length of the CDR3 is 15 residues. V lost 5 bases to trimming and J lost 8 bases, with 18 bases between them. Germline CDR1 LNHDA, CDR2 SQIVND (reference sequence). CDR3 protein: CASSFTRDPWGELFF. CDR3 nucleotide sequence: TGTGCCAGTAGTTTTACCCGGGACCCGTGGGGGGAGCTGTTTTTT.

The chain has TRBV28 and TRBJ2-2, with D perhaps assigned TRBD1 or TRBD2 (6 bases each). V lost 6 bases, J lost 4 bases, and 15 bases lay in between. The CDR3 extends over 15 amino acids. Germline CDR1 reads MDHEN; CDR2 reads SYDVKM. The chain's CDR3 is CASRGNGGPTGELFF. CDR3 DNA sequence: TGTGCCAGCAGGGGGAATGGGGGGCCCACCGGGGAGCTGTTTTTT.

This rearrangement joins TRBV1 to TRBJ2-3; the table names TRBD2, a call not compared with the DNA. TRBV1 is an annotated pseudogene. The CDR3 totals 17 residues. Here the CDR3 reads CTSSQDLVAGGLITQYF. CDR3 in DNA: TGCACCAGCAGCCAAGATCTTGTAGCGGGAGGACTTATTACGCAGTATTTT.

The V and J genes are TRBV14 and TRBJ2-7; 7 bases line up with TRBD1. The CDR3 loop spans 15 amino acids. V lost 3 bases to trimming and J lost 2 bases; unmatched junction nucleotides: 7. CDR1 and CDR2 (germline): SGHDN, FVKESK. For the CDR3, the DNA is TGTGCCAGCAGCCAGAGACCGGGACAGACCTACGAGCAGTACTTC. This codes for CASSQRPGQTYEQYF. The whole variable domain, remainder taken from reference TRBV14 and TRBJ2-7, is EAGVTQFPSHSVIEKGQTVTLRCDPISGHDNLYWYRRVMGKEIKFLLHFVKESKQDESGMPNNRFLAERTGGTYSTLKVQPAELEDSGVYFCASSQRPGQTYEQYFGPGTRLTVT.

The chain carries TRBV30 and TRBJ1-2, with a possible D match to TRBD1 (6 bases). Per the germline V gene, CDR1 is GTSNPN and CDR2 is SVGIG (reference sequence). The CDR3 covers 14 residues. Trimming removed 3 bases from V and 1 base from J, with 12 bases in between. CDR3 DNA sequence: TGTGCCTGGAGCTTGGGACACCTTAACTATGGCTACACCTTC. The encoded protein is CAWSLGHLNYGYTF.